This T cell receptor (beta chain) is from a study of technical replicates of blood from several donors. CDR1 SGHDT and CDR2 YYEEEE come from the germline V gene. CDR3 length: 15 amino acids. V dropped 4 bases and J dropped 1; count of bases not matched to a gene: 3. The protocol was immunoSEQ multiplex PCR, while the TCRdb copy is restricted to in-frame clones and leaves out a portion. This table has roughly 85,000 clones, about 94% appearing once. This rearrangement joins TRBV5-6 to TRBJ2-3, with TRBD2 identical over 10 bases. This receptor was obtained from a human donor in good health. Sequencing was performed on T cells isolated from PBMCs. CDR3 amino acids: CASSDGTSGTDTQYF. CDR3 in DNA: TGTGCCAGCAGCGACGGGACTAGCGGCACAGATACGCAGTATTTT.